One sample yielded the 13 T cell receptor beta chains listed below, sequenced in a study of early T cells in non-severe SARS-CoV-2 infection. TCRdb used MiXCR to reprocess the 5' RACE reads, holding one entry per CDR3 protein. The sample comprises fewer than 85,000 distinct CDR3 sequences, roughly 14% of which are singletons, and roughly 4.3% rests with the top ten. The specimen comprised whole blood, sampled at baseline. The receptors were gathered from an adult who was a healthcare worker with PCR-confirmed SARS-CoV-2 infection or an uninfected control (not recorded which).

J is TRBJ2-1 and V is TRBV7-3; 8 bases are shared with TRBD2. Germline V gene sequence: CDR1 SGHTA, CDR2 FQGTGA. The junction had 7 bases not matched to a gene; V was cut back by 5 bases and J by 4 bases. The length of the CDR3 is 15 residues. The CDR3 DNA follows: TGTGCCAGCAGCATTCTAGCGGGTCCGTACAATGAGCAGTTCTTC. This sequence encodes CASSILAGPYNEQFF.

The rearrangement uses TRBV28 and TRBJ1-4; D remains unclear. Germline CDR1 is MDHEN and CDR2 is SYDVKM. The CDR3 is 14 amino acids. The germline V and J ends were trimmed by 7 bases and 2 bases, with 11 bases remaining between them. CDR3 in DNA: TGTGCCAGCACGAAATGGGTGACTAATGAAAAACTGTTTTTT. It encodes CASTKWVTNEKLFF.

This clonotype came up many times. The chain recombines TRBV6-4 with TRBJ2-4; a weak D match, TRBD2 (6 bases). Germline values: CDR1 MRHNA, CDR2 SNTAGT. V was pared by 5 bases and J by 0 bases, with 11 bases between. The CDR3 covers 15 residues. CDR3 DNA: TGTGCCAGCAGTCTAGCGACTATAGCCAAAAACATTCAGTACTTC. As protein: CASSLATIAKNIQYF.

V gene TRBV11-2 combines with J gene TRBJ2-1; TRBD2 matches at 9 bases. Per germline, CDR1 SGHAT and CDR2 FQNNGV. CDR3 size: 17 residues. The junction had 8 bases not matched to a gene; V was cut back by 1 base and J by 4 bases. CDR3 sequence reads: CASSLGGAGGIYNEQFF. The DNA of the CDR3 is TGTGCCAGCAGCTTAGGGGGAGCGGGAGGCATATACAATGAGCAGTTCTTC. The full variable domain, with the rest looked up from reference TRBV11-2 and TRBJ2-1, is EAGVAQSPRYKIIEKRQSVAFWCNPISGHATLYWYQQILGQGPKLLIQFQNNGVVDDSQLPKDRFSAERLKGVDSTLKIQPAKLEDSAVYLCASSLGGAGGIYNEQFFGPGTRLTVL.

This clonotype was counted a few times. The chain employs TRBV7-3 and TRBJ2-2; D is ambiguous. The CDR3 sequence is 13 residues long. Trimming took 5 bases from V and 1 from J, leaving 5 bases between them. Germline V CDR1 and CDR2: SGHTA, FQGTGA. DNA for the CDR3: TGTGCCAGCAGCGCCCAGAACACCGGGGAGCTGTTTTTT. It translates to CASSAQNTGELFF.

The J gene is TRBJ2-5, the V gene TRBV10-3; TRBD2 agrees at 7 bases. Germline lookup yields CDR1 ENHRY and CDR2 SYGVKD. The J segment lost 0 bases and the V segment lost 10 bases, leaving 5 bases of the junction unmatched. CDR3 length: 13 amino acids. CDR3 loop: CATLRGYQETQYF. CDR3 DNA: TGTGCCACGCTGCGGGGGTACCAAGAGACCCAGTACTTC.

This chain links TRBV20-1 with TRBJ2-3, with D possibly matching TRBD2 (5 bases). Trimming took off 5 bases at V and 0 bases at J, with 15 bases between the two ends. CDR1 and CDR2 from the germline V gene are DFQATT and SNEGSKA (reference sequence). The CDR3 is 15 amino acids. This chain's CDR3 is CSAVRTFLSTDTQYF. CDR3 DNA: TGCAGTGCTGTAAGGACTTTTTTAAGCACAGATACGCAGTATTTT.

The rearrangement uses TRBV2 and TRBJ2-1; D not resolved. The CDR3 is 15 amino acids. The V gene's germline CDR1 is SNHLY and CDR2 FYNNEI. V lost 7 bases, J lost 0 bases, and 13 bases lay in between. In DNA, the CDR3 is TGTGCCAGCATCCGAAACCAAGACTCCTACAATGAGCAGTTCTTC. Protein product: CASIRNQDSYNEQFF.

This chain connects TRBV7-9 to TRBJ2-3, with D perhaps given as TRBD1 or TRBD2 (5 bases each). V was trimmed by 5 bases and J by 3 bases, leaving 27 bases between them. The germline CDR1 and CDR2 sequences are SEHNR and FQNEAQ (reference sequence). CDR3 length equals 19 residues. As DNA, the CDR3 is TGTGCCAGCAGCCGCCGCCGGACCCCGGGGCCCAGGGAGACAGATACGCAGTATTTT. This translates into CASSRRRTPGPRETDTQYF. Supplemented by reference TRBV7-9 and TRBJ2-3, the full variable domain reads DTGVSQNPRHKITKRGQNVTFRCDPISEHNRLYWYRQTLGQGPEFLTYFQNEAQLEKSRLLSDRFSAERPKGSFSTLEIQRTEQGDSAMYLCASSRRRTPGPRETDTQYFGPGTRLTVL.

The rearrangement links TRBV20-1 to TRBJ1-2; D unresolved. V was shortened by 8 bases and J by 3 bases, with 10 bases between the two germline ends. The germline V gene encodes CDR1 DFQATT and CDR2 SNEGSKA (reference sequence). CDR3 length equals 11 residues. The CDR3 DNA reads as TGCAGTACCGAATTCGACTATGGCTACACCTTC. Amino acid sequence: CSTEFDYGYTF.

The table lists this clonotype with a few counts. The chain is built from TRBV7-9 and TRBJ2-1; TRBD2 aligns across 11 bases. CDR1 and CDR2 (germline): SEHNR, FQNEAQ (reference sequence). This CDR3 spans 17 amino acids. The ends lost 6 bases at V and 0 bases at J; junction bases unmatched: 7. The CDR3 loop reads CASRPTSGGNSYNEQFF. The DNA of the CDR3 is TGTGCCAGCAGGCCCACTAGCGGGGGAAACTCCTACAATGAGCAGTTCTTC.

This clonotype was seen only a few times. The rearrangement joins TRBV18 to TRBJ2-4, with D unclear. The CDR3 consists of 11 residues. Trimming stripped 1 base from V and 8 bases from J, with 3 bases between. Per the germline V gene, CDR1 is KGHSH and CDR2 is LQKENI. The CDR3 DNA reads as TGTGCCAGCTCACCACGGGACATTCAGTACTTC. Its protein product is CASSPRDIQYF.

This clonotype was picked up a small number of times. A read error may account for a junction end that differs from germline. The rearrangement joins TRBV3-1 to TRBJ1-1; D unresolved. Germline V gives CDR1 LGHDT, CDR2 YNNKEL (reference sequence). This CDR3 is built from 14 residues. This CDR3 is CASSQSAKNTEVFF. The CDR3 nucleotides read TGTGCCAGCAGCCAATCGGCAAAGAACACTGAAGTTTTCTTT. The full variable domain, rest sourced from reference TRBV3-1 and TRBJ1-1, is DTAVSQTPKYLVTQMGNDKSIKCEQNLGHDTMYWYKQDSKKFLKIMFSYNNKELIINETVPNRFSPKSPDKAHLNLHINSLELGDSAVYFCASSQSAKNTEVFFGQGTRLTVV.